Presented here are 9 T cell receptor beta chains from one specimen sequenced in a study of blood T cells in healthy people across ages. The authors ran a second PCR of about 6 to 11 cycles using a sample-barcoded 5' primer and a J-beta primer mix. TCRdb re-derived calls from the 5' RACE reads in MiXCR, one entry per CDR3 protein. This table holds 910,000 or so distinct CDR3 sequences, around 54% found once. The sequencing sample was made of blood. These receptors originate from a woman aged 60 to 75 in good health.

This chain links TRBV9 with TRBJ2-4; unclear D gene. The end of the DNA is better explained by TRBJ2-7, so the J call may be wrong. The CDR3 has 14 residues. Germline values: CDR1 SGDLS, CDR2 YYNGEE. CDR3 sequence reads: CASSGGPDSYEQYF. CDR3 DNA sequence: TGTGCCAGCAGCGGGGGTCCCGATTCCTACGAGCAGTACTTC.

This clonotype was counted between two and nine times. V and J are TRBV2 and TRBJ2-7, with 7 bases fitting TRBD2. The CDR3 is 14 amino acids. Trimming cost V 4 bases and J 2 bases; bases outside gene matches: 5. Looked up from germline, CDR1 is SNHLY and CDR2 is FYNNEI. The CDR3 bases are TGTGCCAGCAGTGGGGAGGGGAGCGCCTACGAGCAGTACTTC. This gives the protein CASSGEGSAYEQYF.

The CDR3 loop is CASSFGTPPGNEQFF. The CDR3 nucleotides are TGTGCCAGCAGTTTTGGGACCCCGCCCGGGAATGAGCAGTTCTTC. The gene calls are TRBV27 and TRBJ2-1; perhaps D is TRBD1 or TRBD2 (5 bases each). With 3 bases removed from V and 7 bases from J, the gap between germline ends came to 16 bases. From germline, CDR1 is MNHEY and CDR2 SMNVEV (reference sequence). The CDR3 runs 15 residues.

This chain connects TRBV18 to TRBJ1-2; the D is unclear. V lost 0 bases, J lost 1 base, and 3 bases lay in between. This CDR3 comprises 13 residues. The V gene's germline CDR1 is KGHSH and CDR2 LQKENI. The CDR3 spells CASSPPNNYGYTF. The CDR3 DNA follows: TGTGCCAGCTCACCACCGAATAACTATGGCTACACCTTC.

This chain joins TRBV28 and TRBJ2-7, with D hard to call. This CDR3 spans 15 amino acids. V lost 4 bases to trimming and J lost 0 bases, with 13 bases between them. Per germline, CDR1 MDHEN and CDR2 SYDVKM. The DNA for the CDR3 is TGTGCCAGCAGTTCCCATGGCGGACCCTCCTACGAGCAGTACTTC. As protein: CASSSHGGPSYEQYF. Full variable domain (outside the CDR3, taken from reference TRBV28 and TRBJ2-7): DVKVTQSSRYLVKRTGEKVFLECVQDMDHENMFWYRQDPGLGLRLIYFSYDVKMKEKGDIPEGYSVSREKKERFSLILESASTNQTSMYLCASSSHGGPSYEQYFGPGTRLTVT.

There are a few counts of this clonotype. This rearrangement joins TRBV28 to TRBJ2-3; perhaps TRBD2 as D (6 bases). Looked up from germline, CDR1 is MDHEN and CDR2 is SYDVKM. This CDR3 has 16 amino acids. Trimming shortened V by 7 bases and J by 2 bases, and 19 bases separated the two germline ends. The CDR3 sequence is CASTLRGDFYTDTQYF. The CDR3 nucleotides read TGTGCCAGCACCCTTCGAGGGGACTTCTACACAGATACGCAGTATTTT.

This chain links TRBV28 with TRBJ2-7; maybe TRBD1 (6 bases). V gave up 2 bases and J gave up 3 bases, with 20 bases separating them. CDR1 is MDHEN and CDR2 is SYDVKM in the germline V gene. The CDR3 spans 17 residues. In DNA form, the CDR3 reads TGTGCCAGCAGTTTACCCTTATCCGGGACAACCGACTACGAGCAGTACTTC. Translated: CASSLPLSGTTDYEQYF.

The J gene is TRBJ2-1, the V gene TRBV29-1, with 10 bases lining up with TRBD1. Germline V gene data show CDR1 as SQVTM and CDR2 as ANQGSEA. The CDR3 is 14 residues long. The V gene end was trimmed by 4 bases and the J gene end by 8 bases; junction bases not matched to a gene: 8. In DNA, the CDR3 is TGCAGCGTTGGGGGAGGACAGGGGGTCGATGAGCAGTTCTTC. Its protein product is CSVGGGQGVDEQFF.

The chain combines TRBV6-5 with TRBJ2-4; 8 bases match TRBD1. Judging by the DNA end, TRBJ2-7 fits better; the J call may be wrong. CDR3 length equals 11 residues. Per the germline V gene, CDR1 is MNHEY and CDR2 is SVGAGI. CDR3 amino acids: CATGQGSEQYF. CDR3 nucleotide sequence: TGTGCCACAGGACAGGGCTCCGAGCAGTACTTC.